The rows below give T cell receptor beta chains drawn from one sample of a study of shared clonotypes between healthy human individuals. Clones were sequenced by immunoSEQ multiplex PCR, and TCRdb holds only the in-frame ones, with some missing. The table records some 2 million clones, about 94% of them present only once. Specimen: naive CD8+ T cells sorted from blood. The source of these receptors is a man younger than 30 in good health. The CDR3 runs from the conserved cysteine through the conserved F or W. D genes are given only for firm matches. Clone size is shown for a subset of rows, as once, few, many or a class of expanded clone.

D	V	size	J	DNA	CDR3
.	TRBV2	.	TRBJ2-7	TGTGCCAGCACCGTCGGACCCTCCTACGAGCAGTACTTC	CASTVGPSYEQYF
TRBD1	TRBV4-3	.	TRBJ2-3	TGCGCCAGCAGCCAAGGGGACAGGAGCACAGATACGCAGTATTTT	CASSQGDRSTDTQYF
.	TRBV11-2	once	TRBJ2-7	TGTGCCAGCAGCTTAGAGGCAAGCCAGTTCACCTACGAGCAGTACTTC	CASSLEASQFTYEQYF
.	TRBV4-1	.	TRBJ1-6	TGCGCCAGCAGCCAAGAGCCCTTCGGGTATAATTCACCCCTCCACTTT	CASSQEPFGYNSPLHF
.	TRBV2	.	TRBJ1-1	TGTGCCAGCCCGGGTCGGGGGTTAATGAGCACTGAAGCTTTCTTT	CASPGRGLMSTEAFF
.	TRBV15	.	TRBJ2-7	TGTGCCACCAGCAGAAGCCCCGGGACCAACTACGAGCAGTACTTC	CATSRSPGTNYEQYF
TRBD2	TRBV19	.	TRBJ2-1	TGTGCCAGTCGACTAGCGGGGAACAATGAGCAGTTCTTC	CASRLAGNNEQFF
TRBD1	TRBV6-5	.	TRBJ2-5	TGTGCCAGCAGTTGGACAGGGGAGGAGGGGACCCAGTACTTC	CASSWTGEEGTQYF
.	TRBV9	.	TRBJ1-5	TGTGCCAGCAGCGTAGACGTGGGGGCCAATCAGCCCCAGCATTTT	CASSVDVGANQPQHF
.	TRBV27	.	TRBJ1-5	TGTGCCAGCAGTCCGGGAGGGAGCAATCAGCCCCAGCATTTT	CASSPGGSNQPQHF
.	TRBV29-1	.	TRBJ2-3	TGCAGCGTTGAAGAGTGGGGGCACAAGGCAGATACGCAGTATTTT	CSVEEWGHKADTQYF
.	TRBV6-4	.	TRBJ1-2	TGTGCCAGCAGTGCAGGGGAGGACTATGGCTACACCTTC	CASSAGEDYGYTF
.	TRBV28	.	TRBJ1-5	TGTGCCAGCAGTCGTCCAGACACTTATAGCAATCAGCCCCAGCATTTT	CASSRPDTYSNQPQHF
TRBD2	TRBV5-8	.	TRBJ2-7	TGTGCCAGCAGCCTATATACTAGCGTGGTCCACGAGCAGTACTTC	CASSLYTSVVHEQYF
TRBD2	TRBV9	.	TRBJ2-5	TGTGCCAGCAGCGTATCGGGACTAAAAGAGACCCAGTACTTC	CASSVSGLKETQYF
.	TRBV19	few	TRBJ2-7	TGTGCCAGTAGTATGATTCGGGGCGACGAGCAGTACTTC	CASSMIRGDEQYF
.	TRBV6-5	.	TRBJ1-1	TGTGCCAGCAGTCCCTCAGGGGAGAGCACTGAAGCTTTCTTT	CASSPSGESTEAFF
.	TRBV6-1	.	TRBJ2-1	TGTGCCAGCAGTGAAGAAAGCGGGCGGCTCGGGAATGAGCAGTTCTTC	CASSEESGRLGNEQFF
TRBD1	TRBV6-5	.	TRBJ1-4	TGTGCCAGCAGTTCAGTGATAGGACAGGGAAAGCTGTTTTTT	CASSSVIGQGKLFF
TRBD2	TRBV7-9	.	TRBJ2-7	TGTGCCAGCAGTCTAGCGGGAGCCTACGAGCAGTACTTC	CASSLAGAYEQYF
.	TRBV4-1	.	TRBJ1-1	TGCGCCAGCAGCCAAGAAGCGAGGACTGAAGCTTTCTTT	CASSQEARTEAFF
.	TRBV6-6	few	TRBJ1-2	TGTGCCAGCAGTTACCCGAAGGGGGATAACTATGGCTACACCTTC	CASSYPKGDNYGYTF
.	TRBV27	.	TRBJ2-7	TGTGCCAGCAGTTTTTCACAGGGCTCCTACGAGCAGTACTTC	CASSFSQGSYEQYF
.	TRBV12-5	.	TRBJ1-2	TGTGCTAGTGGTTTCGGATTCTATGGCTACACCTTC	CASGFGFYGYTF
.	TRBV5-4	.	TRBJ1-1	TGTGCCAGCAGCCCGCTCTTGGGCGGTGAAGCTTTCTTT	CASSPLLGGEAFF
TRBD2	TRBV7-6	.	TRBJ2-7	TGTGCCAGCAGCTTAGGGAGCGGGGGCCCTTACGAGCAGTACTTC	CASSLGSGGPYEQYF
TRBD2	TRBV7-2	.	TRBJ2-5	TGTGCCAGCAGCCCCCAAGCTACGGGGGGGCCTTTGGAGACCCAGTACTTC	CASSPQATGGPLETQYF
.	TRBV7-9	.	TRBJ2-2	TGTGCCAGCAGCTCGGGAAGGGGAGGATACACCGGGGAGCTGTTTTTT	CASSSGRGGYTGELFF
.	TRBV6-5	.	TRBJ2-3	TGTGCCAGCAGCCATGGACAAGCAGATACGCAGTATTTT	CASSHGQADTQYF
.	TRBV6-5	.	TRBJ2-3	TGTGCCAGCAGTGGGGCAGATACGCAGTATTTT	CASSGADTQYF
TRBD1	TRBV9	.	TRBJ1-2	TGTGCCAGCACCCCAGGGGGGGGCGACAATGGCTACACCTTC	CASTPGGGDNGYTF
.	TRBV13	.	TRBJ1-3	TGTGCCAGCAGCGTCCGGACCTCTGGAAACACCATATATTTT	CASSVRTSGNTIYF
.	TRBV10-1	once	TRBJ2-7	TGCGCCAGCAGTGAATTGAGGCAGGGATCGTACGAGCAGTACTTC	CASSELRQGSYEQYF
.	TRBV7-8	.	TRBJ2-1	TGTGCCAGCAGCTTTGACAGGGACTCACTAAACCATTACAATGAGCAGTTCTTC	CASSFDRDSLNHYNEQFF
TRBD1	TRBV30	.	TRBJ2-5	TGTGCCTGGAGTGTACAGGACAGGCAAGAGACCCAGTACTTC	CAWSVQDRQETQYF
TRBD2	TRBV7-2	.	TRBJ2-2	TGTGCCAGCAGCTTCCATCTAGCGGGGGCCGGGGAGCTGTTTTTT	CASSFHLAGAGELFF
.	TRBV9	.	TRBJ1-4	TGTGCCAGCAGCGTAGAAGGTCGCGGAGGGGAAAAACTGTTTTTT	CASSVEGRGGEKLFF